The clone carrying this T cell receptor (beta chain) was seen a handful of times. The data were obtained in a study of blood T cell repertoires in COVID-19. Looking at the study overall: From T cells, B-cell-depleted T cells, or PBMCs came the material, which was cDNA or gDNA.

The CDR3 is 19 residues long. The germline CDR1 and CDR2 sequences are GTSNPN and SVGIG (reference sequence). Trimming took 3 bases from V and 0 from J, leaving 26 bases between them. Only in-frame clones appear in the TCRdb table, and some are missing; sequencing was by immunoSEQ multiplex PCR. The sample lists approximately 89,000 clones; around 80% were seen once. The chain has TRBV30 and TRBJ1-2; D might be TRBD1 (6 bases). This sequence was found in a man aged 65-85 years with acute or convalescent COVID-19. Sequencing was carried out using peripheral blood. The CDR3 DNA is TGTGCCTGGAGCAAAAGGGGGACCCTGTTGACAGCAGCTAACTATGGCTACACCTTC. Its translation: CAWSKRGTLLTAANYGYTF.